This TCR beta chain was identified during a study of T cells in localized non-small cell lung cancer. Germline CDR1 and CDR2: SGHRS and YFSETQ. V lost 1 base to trimming and J lost 7 bases, with 15 bases between them. This CDR3 region has 15 residues. Concerning this clone: Its specificity is unknown.

Data came from immunoSEQ multiplex PCR; TCRdb stores just in-frame clones and leaves some out. This table holds some 140,000 clones, approximately 88% found once. General study results and limits: Across samples, adjacent lung featured a median around 56 of the top 100 tumor clones. Analysis by sequencing included only one tumor region, so heterogeneity remains possible.

The specimen comprised peripheral blood, sampled before any cancer treatment. The TCR originated in a female donor of 60 years or more with stage I lung adenocarcinoma. J is TRBJ2-1 and V is TRBV5-1; D may be TRBD2 (6 bases). CDR3 region: CASSLLFTGVNEQFF. In nucleotides, the CDR3 is TGCGCCAGCAGCTTGCTCTTTACGGGAGTTAATGAGCAGTTCTTC.